The 28 T cell receptor beta chains given below trace back to one sample, sequenced in a study of control samples from healthy donors and cancer patients. The assay was immunoSEQ multiplex PCR, and TCRdb's table has in-frame clones only and misses some. Of approximately 37,000 clones listed, 92% are singletons. The sample taken for sequencing was blood. These receptors all come from a woman between 50 and 59 years old in good health.

This clone appeared once. The chain recombines TRBV27 with TRBJ2-2; D is ambiguous. CDR1 and CDR2 (germline): MNHEY, SMNVEV (reference sequence). The CDR3 totals 12 residues. Trimming took off 3 bases at V and 7 bases at J, with 6 bases between the two ends. The CDR3 DNA sequence: TGTGCCAGCAGTTTGCGAAACGGGGAGCTGTTTTTT. Protein product: CASSLRNGELFF.

The rearrangement joins TRBV4-3 to TRBJ1-1; D is unclear. This CDR3 contains 14 residues. The germline V gene has CDR1 LGHNA and CDR2 YSLEER. Trimming removed 1 base at V and 4 bases at J, with 10 bases between. For the CDR3, the DNA is TGCGCCAGCAGCCAAGCGCAACGGGGCACTGAAGCTTTCTTT. Residues: CASSQAQRGTEAFF.

The chain recombines TRBV28 with TRBJ1-2; 9 bases match TRBD1. The V segment lost 7 bases and the J segment 4 bases; nucleotides outside the gene matches: 13. The CDR3 is 16 residues long. Germline CDR1 reads MDHEN; CDR2 reads SYDVKM. For the CDR3, the DNA is TGTGCCAGCAAAGTTCCTAAAAGACAGGGGGGCTATGGCTACACCTTC. This gives the protein CASKVPKRQGGYGYTF.

The CDR3 spells CASSPRTMTHEQFF. In DNA form, the CDR3 reads TGTGCCAGCTCCCCCAGGACTATGACACATGAGCAGTTCTTC. The chain couples TRBV18 to TRBJ2-1; D is perhaps TRBD2 (6 bases). The germline gives CDR1 KGHSH, CDR2 LQKENI. V was shortened by 6 bases and J by 8 bases, with 17 bases between the two germline ends. This CDR3 has 14 residues.

The gene calls are TRBV27 and TRBJ2-7, with a tentative D call TRBD1 (5 bases). V lost 4 bases to trimming and J lost 4 bases, with 14 bases between them. The CDR3 is 14 residues long. CDR1 MNHEY and CDR2 SMNVEV come from the germline V gene (reference sequence). In DNA form, the CDR3 reads TGTGCCAGCAGTTGGGCAGGGAATTCTTACGAGCAGTACTTC. The encoded protein is CASSWAGNSYEQYF.

This clone occurred a few times. This chain uses TRBV25-1 with TRBJ1-2, with D possibly matching TRBD1 (6 bases). The germline gives CDR1 MGHDK, CDR2 SYGVNS. This CDR3 region has 13 residues. The V end was cut by 5 bases, the J end by 4 bases, with 11 bases between. CDR3 amino acids: CASSQDSFYGYTF. Here the CDR3 DNA reads TGTGCCAGCAGTCAGGACAGCTTCTATGGCTACACCTTC.

This clone appeared once. The chain combines TRBV5-1 with TRBJ1-1; TRBD1 matches 8 bases. V dropped 4 bases and J dropped 0; count of bases not matched to a gene: 8. CDR3 length: 16 residues. CDR1 and CDR2 (germline): SGHRS, YFSETQ. CDR3 DNA sequence: TGCGCCAGCAGCCTGGGGACAGGAGTCATGAACACTGAAGCTTTCTTT. This gives the protein CASSLGTGVMNTEAFF. The variable domain in full, with the rest retrieved from reference TRBV5-1 and TRBJ1-1, is KAGVTQTPRYLIKTRGQQVTLSCSPISGHRSVSWYQQTPGQGLQFLFEYFSETQRNKGNFPGRFSGRQFSNSRSEMNVSTLELGDSALYLCASSLGTGVMNTEAFFGQGTRLTVV.

The V call is TRBV7-2, the J call TRBJ2-7; tentative D call: TRBD2 (6 bases). This CDR3 region has 15 residues. Germline V gives CDR1 SGHTA, CDR2 FQGNSA. The V and J ends lost 8 bases and 3 bases respectively, with 20 bases between them. CDR3 region: CASESGGDAGYEQYF. As DNA, the CDR3 is TGTGCCAGCGAATCCGGCGGGGACGCGGGCTACGAGCAGTACTTC. Full variable domain (remainder filled in from reference TRBV7-2 and TRBJ2-7): GAGVSQSPSNKVTEKGKDVELRCDPISGHTALYWYRQSLGQGLEFLIYFQGNSAPDKSGLPSDRFSAERTGGSVSTLTIQRTQQEDSAVYLCASESGGDAGYEQYFGPGTRLTVT.

V and J are TRBV12-5 and TRBJ2-2, with 12 nucleotides matching TRBD2. The CDR3 is 19 residues long. V dropped 4 bases and J dropped 4; count of bases not matched to a gene: 13. Looked up from germline, CDR1 is LGHNT and CDR2 is FRNRAP. CDR3 loop: CASGWMGLAGPVGTGELFF. The CDR3 DNA follows: TGTGCTAGTGGTTGGATGGGACTAGCGGGCCCCGTGGGCACCGGGGAGCTGTTTTTT.

The CDR3 DNA reads as TGTGCCAGCGGAGTCCCGATCGGGGAGCTGTTTTTT. It specifies CASGVPIGELFF. The J gene is TRBJ2-2, the V gene TRBV6-5, with unresolved D. CDR1 MNHEY and CDR2 SVGAGI come from the germline V gene. V lost 8 bases and J lost 7, with 11 bases in between. There are 12 residues in the CDR3.

The chain employs TRBV6-1 and TRBJ1-1; possible D gene TRBD1, 6 bases. V lost 1 base and J 1 base, leaving 7 bases between the germline ends. The germline CDR1 and CDR2 sequences are MNHNS and SASEGT. This CDR3 spans 14 amino acids. CDR3: CASSEETGNTEAFF. CDR3 coding DNA: TGTGCCAGCAGTGAAGAGACAGGGAACACTGAAGCTTTCTTT.

The chain employs TRBV9 and TRBJ1-1, with D unresolved. The CDR3 is made up of 13 amino acids. V lost 2 bases and J 3 bases, leaving 8 bases between the germline ends. Germline CDR1 and CDR2: SGDLS and YYNGEE. The CDR3 region is CASSVAADTEAFF. In nucleotides, the CDR3 is TGTGCCAGCAGCGTCGCGGCTGACACTGAAGCTTTCTTT.

The chain employs TRBV5-1 and TRBJ1-1; 8 bases align to TRBD1. V shed 2 bases, J shed 1 base, and the junction held 4 bases outside the gene matches. This CDR3 is built from 15 residues. CDR1 and CDR2 (germline): SGHRS, YFSETQ. CDR3 sequence reads: CASSLRTGRNTEAFF. The DNA for the CDR3 is TGCGCCAGCAGCTTAAGGACAGGGAGGAACACTGAAGCTTTCTTT.

The chain recombines TRBV28 with TRBJ2-7; 9 bases are shared with TRBD1. Germline lookup yields CDR1 MDHEN and CDR2 SYDVKM. The CDR3 is made up of 12 amino acids. V gave up 7 bases and J gave up 7 bases; unmatched junction bases: 5. CDR3 residues: CASIGQGWEQYF. The CDR3 DNA reads TGTGCCAGCATCGGACAGGGGTGGGAGCAGTACTTC.

This chain links TRBV25-1 with TRBJ2-7; tentative D call: TRBD2 (5 bases). V lost 6 bases and J lost 7, with 19 bases in between. The CDR3 is made up of 14 amino acids. Germline V lookup: CDR1 MGHDK, CDR2 SYGVNS. In nucleotides, the CDR3 is TGTGCCAGCAGCGAAGACCGGGAACCTCGGGAGCAGTACTTC. Its protein product is CASSEDREPREQYF.

The chain employs TRBV28 and TRBJ2-1; 9 bases are a match to TRBD2. V shed 8 bases and J 3 bases; nucleotides not matched to a gene: 8. Germline CDR1 is MDHEN and CDR2 is SYDVKM. This CDR3 is built from 15 residues. CDR3 nucleotides: TGTGCCAGCTCTCCCGCTAGCGGGGTCTACAATGAGCAGTTCTTC. It translates to CASSPASGVYNEQFF.

The chain combines TRBV3-1 (or the pseudogene TRBV3-2) with TRBJ1-2; 9 bases are a match to TRBD1. This CDR3 spans 15 amino acids. The V segment lost 4 bases and the J segment 8 bases; nucleotides outside the gene matches: 11. In germline, CDR1 is LGHDT, CDR2 YNNKEL (reference sequence). CDR3 loop: CASSLAAGQGGGYTF. CDR3 in DNA: TGTGCCAGCAGCCTAGCAGCGGGACAGGGAGGGGGCTACACCTTC.

The chain joins TRBV18 to TRBJ2-2; D gene ambiguous. Germline CDR1 reads KGHSH; CDR2 reads LQKENI. Trimming took off 4 bases at V and 2 bases at J, with 20 bases between the two ends. CDR3 size: 18 residues. The DNA for the CDR3 is TGTGCCAGCTCACTGGCGCGCAGGACGGTCGTAAACACCGGGGAGCTGTTTTTT. This translates into CASSLARRTVVNTGELFF.

This chain uses TRBV27 with TRBJ2-2; 8 nucleotides agree with TRBD1. The CDR3 is 17 amino acids. J was trimmed by 0 bases and V by 10 bases; bases with no gene match: 13. The germline V gene encodes CDR1 MNHEY and CDR2 SMNVEV (reference sequence). CDR3: CAIAPGTGQPNTGELFF. DNA for the CDR3: TGTGCCATTGCTCCCGGGACAGGCCAACCGAACACCGGGGAGCTGTTTTTT.

The V gene is TRBV6-5, the J gene TRBJ2-6, with TRBD1 matching 8 bases. V gave up 10 bases and J gave up 2 bases; unmatched junction bases: 4. Germline CDR1 reads MNHEY; CDR2 reads SVGAGI. This CDR3 comprises 14 residues. The CDR3 DNA reads TGTGCCACAGGGGGCAATGCTGGGGCCAACGTCCTGACTTTC. This gives the protein CATGGNAGANVLTF.

There are a few counts of this clone. V usage is TRBV11-3 and J usage is TRBJ1-2; D not certain. The CDR3 is made up of 14 amino acids. In germline, CDR1 is SGHNT, CDR2 YENEEA. The V end lost 4 bases, the J end lost 4 bases, and 13 bases lay between the germline ends. CDR3 in DNA: TGTGCCAGCAGCTACGGCGACTCAGGCTATGGCTACACCTTC. It translates to CASSYGDSGYGYTF.

The V and J genes are TRBV4-2 and TRBJ1-1, with 7 bases that match TRBD1. Germline trimming cut 4 bases from V and 5 bases from J; bases unmatched to any gene: 19. CDR1 and CDR2 (germline): LGHNA, YNFKEQ. CDR3 length: 18 residues. CDR3 sequence (DNA): TGTGCCAGCAGCCCCTTATTTGGGACAGACCATCGAGGAACTGAAGCTTTCTTT. Translation gives CASSPLFGTDHRGTEAFF.

Notes on this clone: Other DNA sequences in this specimen translate into the identical CDR3. This chain links TRBV7-8 with TRBJ2-5, with D uncertain. V lost 1 base to trimming and J lost 5 bases, with 5 bases between them. CDR3 size: 12 residues. Germline values: CDR1 SGHVS, CDR2 FQNEAQ. CDR3 amino acids: CASSLVAETQYF. The CDR3 DNA reads TGTGCCAGCAGCTTAGTTGCGGAGACCCAGTACTTC.

V is TRBV18 and J is TRBJ2-6, with a possible D match to TRBD1 (5 bases). Germline lookup yields CDR1 KGHSH and CDR2 LQKENI. The ends were cut back, 6 bases at V and 0 bases at J, with 6 bases in the middle. CDR3 size: 14 residues. The CDR3 DNA reads as TGTGCCAGCTCCAGGGTCTCTGGGGCCAACGTCCTGACTTTC. This sequence encodes CASSRVSGANVLTF.

The chain recombines TRBV7-2 with TRBJ1-6; a weak D match, TRBD1 (5 bases). The V end lost 0 bases, the J end lost 9 bases, and 12 bases lay between the germline ends. There are 15 residues in the CDR3. Per the germline V gene, CDR1 is SGHTA and CDR2 is FQGNSA. The CDR3, as DNA: TGTGCCAGCAGCTTAGCGGGGACCGGGGTTTCACCCCTCCACTTT. Its protein is CASSLAGTGVSPLHF.

The chain joins TRBV28 to TRBJ1-6; 7 bases agree with TRBD1. This CDR3 is 14 amino acids long. Germline loops: CDR1 MDHEN, CDR2 SYDVKM. V shed 5 bases, J shed 8 bases, and the junction held 6 bases outside the gene matches. The CDR3 nucleotides read TGTGCCAGCAGTCAGACAGGGAGGGATTCACCCCTCCACTTT. This translates into CASSQTGRDSPLHF. Supplemented by reference TRBV28 and TRBJ1-6, the full variable domain reads DVKVTQSSRYLVKRTGEKVFLECVQDMDHENMFWYRQDPGLGLRLIYFSYDVKMKEKGDIPEGYSVSREKKERFSLILESASTNQTSMYLCASSQTGRDSPLHFGNGTRLTVT.

The genes are TRBV4-3 and TRBJ1-6; D remains unclear. The V gene lost 0 bases and the J gene lost 9 bases, with 15 bases spanning the gap. The CDR3 totals 16 residues. The germline V gene has CDR1 LGHNA and CDR2 YSLEER. The DNA for the CDR3 is TGCGCCAGCAGCCAAGATTCTACGTCTTGGGGTTCACCCCTCCACTTT. It translates to CASSQDSTSWGSPLHF.

V is TRBV5-4 and J is TRBJ2-5; D unresolved. The V end was cut by 3 bases, the J end by 0 bases, with 12 bases between. Germline-derived CDR1 and CDR2 are SGHNT and YYREEE (reference sequence). This CDR3 spans 15 amino acids. For the CDR3, the DNA is TGTGCCAGCAGCTCTCCCCGTGGTAACCAAGAGACCCAGTACTTC. Translation gives CASSSPRGNQETQYF.